This entry features one T cell receptor beta chain sequence. The sample originates from a study of blood T cell repertoires in COVID-19. Sequencing used immunoSEQ multiplex PCR; TCRdb keeps in-frame clones, though not all of them. The sample includes some 300,000 clones, approximately 90% of them seen just once. The CDR3 sequence is 15 residues long. Looked up from germline, CDR1 is MNHEY and CDR2 is SVGAGI. Trimming removed 6 bases from V and 4 bases from J; junction bases left unmatched: 8. The chain links TRBV6-5 to TRBJ2-2; TRBD2 agrees at 7 bases. Material for sequencing was peripheral blood. The source is a woman aged 25 to 39 who had recovered from COVID-19. CDR3 bases: TGTGCCAGCAGGCGCGGGACTATGGGCACCGGGGAGCTGTTTTTT. It specifies CASRRGTMGTGELFF.